This is a list of T cell receptor beta chains from one sample in a study of shared clonotypes between healthy human individuals. Sequencing was performed with immunoSEQ multiplex PCR; in TCRdb, only in-frame clones are kept and a portion is missing. The sample shows a few hundred thousand clones, approximately 71% of them seen only once. The source material was PBMCs. These receptors were collected from a woman in her 40s in good health. Some clones in this sample may be carry-over from other donors' samples. Both conserved end residues are part of each CDR3. D genes are given only for firm matches. Expanded clones are given a class, and other clones once, few, many or no size at all.

CSVEVGSTDTQYF	TGCAGCGTTGAAGTCGGGAGCACAGATACGCAGTATTTT	TRBV29-1	TRBJ2-3	NA	NA
CASSLQGAGANVLTF	TGCGCCAGCAGCTTGCAGGGTGCTGGGGCCAACGTCCTGACTTTC	TRBV5-1	TRBJ2-6	NA	NA
CATSRAGTAHYNEQFF	TGTGCCACCAGCAGAGCCGGGACAGCCCACTACAATGAGCAGTTCTTC	TRBV15	TRBJ2-1	TRBD1	NA
CASSQDRNIQYF	TGTGCCAGCAGCCAAGATCGAAACATTCAGTACTTC	TRBV4-2	TRBJ2-4	NA	NA
CASSKVTPHSYEQYF	TGTGCCAGCAGCAAAGTTACGCCGCATTCCTACGAGCAGTACTTC	TRBV21-1	TRBJ2-7	NA	NA
CASSLVGHSHEQYF	TGTGCCAGCAGTTTGGTGGGGCATAGCCACGAGCAGTACTTC	TRBV27	TRBJ2-7	NA	NA
CASSRTSSSYNEQFF	TGTGCTAGCAGCCGGACTTCTAGCTCCTACAATGAGCAGTTCTTC	TRBV7-7	TRBJ2-1	NA	NA
CAWSVSGGGEQYF	TGTGCCTGGAGTGTCTCAGGGGGCGGCGAGCAGTACTTC	TRBV30	TRBJ2-7	TRBD1	NA
CAISDNRVWGYTF	TGTGCCATCAGTGATAACAGGGTTTGGGGCTACACCTTC	TRBV10-3	TRBJ1-2	NA	NA
CASSVTSYGYTF	TGTGCCAGCAGTGTAACATCCTATGGCTACACCTTC	TRBV28	TRBJ1-2	NA	NA
CAWRTKKWEPSYGYTF	TGTGCCTGGAGAACGAAGAAATGGGAACCCAGCTATGGCTACACCTTC	TRBV30	TRBJ1-2	NA	NA
CASSFGDRNYGYTF	TGTGCCAGCAGTTTTGGGGACAGAAACTATGGCTACACCTTC	TRBV28	TRBJ1-2	TRBD1	NA
CASSKISGANVLTF	TGTGCCAGTAGTAAAATATCCGGGGCCAACGTCCTGACTTTC	TRBV19	TRBJ2-6	NA	NA
CASSIGRTQYF	TGTGCCAGTAGTATAGGGAGAACGCAGTATTTT	TRBV19	TRBJ2-3	NA	many
CASSPLGFTGGRAEQYF	TGTGCCAGCTCCCCCCTAGGCTTTACAGGGGGCCGGGCCGAGCAGTACTTC	TRBV28	TRBJ2-7	TRBD1	NA
CASSWGLAGVPGELFF	TGTGCCAGCAGCTGGGGGCTAGCGGGAGTTCCCGGGGAGCTGTTTTTT	TRBV5-6	TRBJ2-2	TRBD2	NA
CASSPGDRYGYTF	TGTGCCAGCTCACCGGGGGATCGCTATGGCTACACCTTC	TRBV18	TRBJ1-2	NA	NA
CASSIGNTEAFF	TGTGCCAGCAGTATAGGGAACACTGAAGCTTTCTTT	TRBV7-9	TRBJ1-1	NA	NA
CASSFTGTGELFF	TGTGCCAGCAGCTTTACAGGGACCGGGGAGCTGTTTTTT	TRBV11-2	TRBJ2-2	NA	NA
CALAGDRTEAFF	TGTGCCCTGGCCGGGGATCGGACTGAAGCTTTCTTT	TRBV30	TRBJ1-1	NA	NA
CASSSGTSGEEQFF	TGTGCCAGCAGCTCCGGGACTAGCGGGGAAGAGCAGTTCTTC	TRBV5-4	TRBJ2-1	TRBD2	NA
CASSPPDGANEKLFF	TGTGCCAGCTCGCCCCCCGACGGCGCTAATGAAAAACTGTTTTTT	TRBV18	TRBJ1-4	NA	NA
CASSRTSGNSYNEQFF	TGTGCCAGCAGTCGGACTAGCGGAAACTCCTACAATGAGCAGTTCTTC	TRBV2	TRBJ2-1	TRBD2	once
CASSVGEGRNTGELFF	TGTGCCAGCAGCGTAGGAGAGGGGCGGAACACCGGGGAGCTGTTTTTT	TRBV9	TRBJ2-2	NA	NA
CASSLRPTTGELFF	TGTGCCAGCAGCTTGAGGCCGACCACCGGGGAGCTGTTTTTT	TRBV5-6	TRBJ2-2	NA	NA
CASRTGGLYEQYF	TGTGCCAGTAGGACCGGAGGTCTCTACGAGCAGTACTTC	TRBV28	TRBJ2-7	NA	NA
CASSYSKGTEQYF	TGTGCCAGCAGTTACTCGAAGGGGACCGAGCAGTACTTC	TRBV6-5	TRBJ2-7	NA	NA
CASSVDPVNTGELFF	TGTGCCAGCAGCGTAGATCCGGTGAACACCGGGGAGCTGTTTTTT	TRBV9	TRBJ2-2	NA	NA
CASSVGMGQGGIGTEAFF	TGTGCCAGCAGCGTAGGGATGGGACAGGGAGGAATCGGCACTGAAGCTTTCTTT	TRBV9	TRBJ1-1	TRBD1	NA
CASSGQGGPQETQYF	TGTGCCAGCAGCGGACAGGGGGGGCCCCAAGAGACCCAGTACTTC	TRBV2	TRBJ2-5	TRBD1	few
CASRTAGPSTDTQYF	TGTGCCAGCAGGACCGCGGGGCCATCCACAGATACGCAGTATTTT	TRBV6-6	TRBJ2-3	NA	medium-sized
CATSPNPGDLANEQFF	TGTGCCACCAGTCCTAACCCTGGGGATCTGGCCAATGAGCAGTTCTTC	TRBV15	TRBJ2-1	NA	NA
CASSLARASYNEQFF	TGCGCCAGCAGCTTGGCCAGGGCCTCCTACAATGAGCAGTTCTTC	TRBV5-1	TRBJ2-1	NA	NA
CATSRGDRPFYGYTF	TGTGCCACCAGCAGGGGGGACAGGCCCTTCTATGGCTACACCTTC	TRBV15	TRBJ1-2	TRBD1	NA
CASSEGYPYGYTF	TGCGCCAGCAGTGAGGGGTACCCCTATGGCTACACCTTC	TRBV5-1	TRBJ1-2	NA	NA
CASRPGLAGDTQYF	TGTGCCAGCAGACCGGGACTAGCGGGAGATACGCAGTATTTT	TRBV6-1	TRBJ2-3	TRBD2	NA
CASSPTYGANVLTF	TGTGCCAGCTCACCGACGTATGGGGCCAACGTCCTGACTTTC	TRBV18	TRBJ2-6	NA	once
CAISSPGGGGNEQFF	TGTGCCATCAGCTCCCCCGGGGGGGGAGGTAATGAGCAGTTCTTC	TRBV10-3	TRBJ2-1	TRBD2	NA
CASTFNRVDTEAFF	TGTGCCAGCACGTTCAACCGGGTGGACACTGAAGCTTTCTTT	TRBV2	TRBJ1-1	NA	once
CSVGLAGAPDTQYF	TGCAGCGTTGGACTAGCGGGAGCCCCAGATACGCAGTATTTT	TRBV29-1	TRBJ2-3	TRBD2	NA
CASSPGSGPSSYNEQFF	TGTGCCAGCAGCCCTGGTAGCGGGCCCAGCTCCTACAATGAGCAGTTCTTC	TRBV5-4	TRBJ2-1	TRBD2	once
CASSLDLAASYEQYF	TGTGCCAGCAGCTTAGATCTGGCGGCGTCCTACGAGCAGTACTTC	TRBV11-2	TRBJ2-7	NA	few
CASSPAGGGSIYEQYF	TGCGCCAGCAGCCCGGCGGGGGGCGGGAGCATTTACGAGCAGTACTTC	TRBV5-1	TRBJ2-7	TRBD2	NA
CASSLRADYGYTF	TGTGCCAGCAGCTTAAGGGCAGACTATGGCTACACCTTC	TRBV7-2	TRBJ1-2	NA	NA
CAWSVGQGNTEAFF	TGTGCCTGGAGTGTGGGGCAGGGAAACACTGAAGCTTTCTTT	TRBV30	TRBJ1-1	NA	NA
CASIENTGELFF	TGTGCCAGCATCGAGAACACCGGGGAGCTGTTTTTT	TRBV2	TRBJ2-2	NA	NA
CASSLLGSGNYGYTF	TGTGCCAGCAGTTTACTGGGATCTGGGAACTATGGCTACACCTTC	TRBV28	TRBJ1-2	NA	NA
CASSLGPMSSYEQYF	TGTGCCAGCAGCCTAGGACCTATGAGCTCCTACGAGCAGTACTTC	TRBV7-2	TRBJ2-7	NA	many
CASSSQPGLGNEQFF	TGTGCCAGCAGCTCTCAACCGGGACTAGGCAATGAGCAGTTCTTC	TRBV7-3	TRBJ2-1	TRBD2	NA
CASSLTITDTQYF	TGTGCCAGCAGCTTGACCATCACAGATACGCAGTATTTT	TRBV5-8	TRBJ2-3	NA	many
CASSPQIQGAGGYTF	TGTGCCAGCAGTCCCCAGATCCAGGGGGCTGGCGGCTACACCTTC	TRBV27	TRBJ1-2	TRBD1	NA
CASSQDRARVGTF	TGTGCCAGCAGCCAAGATCGGGCCAGGGTGGGCACCTTC	TRBV4-2	TRBJ1-2	NA	NA
CASSRGTDNEQFF	TGTGCCAGCAGTCGTGGGACAGACAATGAGCAGTTCTTC	TRBV2	TRBJ2-1	TRBD1	NA
CASSYGVGTGELFF	TGTGCCAGCAGTTACGGTGTCGGGACCGGGGAGCTGTTTTTT	TRBV6-5	TRBJ2-2	NA	NA
CASTQISRRSGNTIYF	TGTGCCAGCACGCAAATTTCCCGACGCTCTGGAAACACCATATATTTT	TRBV28	TRBJ1-3	NA	NA